The 25 T cell receptor beta chains presented below share a single source sample, sequenced in a study of blood T cell repertoires in COVID-19. Profiled with immunoSEQ multiplex PCR; TCRdb holds only in-frame clones, not every one. Among more than 45,000 clones listed, around nine tenths were seen once. The sequencing input was peripheral blood. The receptors here all came from a woman aged 55-69 years with COVID-19, enrolled during active disease.

This clone was observed once. The chain has TRBV7-3 and TRBJ2-2; 8 nucleotides line up with TRBD1. V was clipped by 0 bases and J by 3 bases; unmatched bases: 3. In germline, CDR1 is SGHTA, CDR2 FQGTGA. CDR3 length equals 16 residues. The CDR3 bases are TGTGCCAGCAGCTTAACGGGACAGGAACACACCGGGGAGCTGTTTTTT. Amino acids: CASSLTGQEHTGELFF.

This chain links TRBV5-5 with TRBJ2-1, with 11 bases lining up with TRBD2. The V gene's germline CDR1 is SGHKS and CDR2 YYEKEE (reference sequence). The V and J ends lost 2 bases and 4 bases, in that order; junction bases with no gene match: 8. This CDR3 has 17 residues. The CDR3 protein is CASSFTSGRARYNEQFF. DNA for the CDR3: TGTGCCAGCAGCTTCACTAGCGGGAGAGCGAGATACAATGAGCAGTTCTTC. Based on the CDR3 plus reference TRBV5-5 and TRBJ2-1, the full variable domain is DAGVTQSPTHLIKTRGQQVTLRCSPISGHKSVSWYQQVLGQGPQFIFQYYEKEERGRGNFPDRFSARQFPNYSSELNVNALLLGDSALYLCASSFTSGRARYNEQFFGPGTRLTVL.

This clone came up once. V is TRBV4-2 and J is TRBJ1-3; D remains ambiguous. The germline V gene has CDR1 LGHNA and CDR2 YNFKEQ. Trimming pared 4 bases from V and 1 base from J, leaving 17 bases between. The CDR3 spans 17 residues. The CDR3 protein is CASSPKFLAESGNTIYF. As DNA, the CDR3 is TGTGCCAGCAGCCCGAAGTTTCTTGCGGAGTCTGGAAACACCATATATTTT.

This chain connects TRBV2 to TRBJ1-5; 7 nucleotides agree with TRBD1. Germline V gene lookup returns CDR1 SNHLY and CDR2 FYNNEI. This CDR3 has 13 residues. Trimming at V came to 9 bases and at J to 4 bases, leaving 6 bases not matched to a gene. CDR3 DNA: TGTGCCAGTGGGACAGAGGGTAATCAGCCCCAGCATTTT. Protein product: CASGTEGNQPQHF.

In this sample, this clone turned up once. CDR3 bases: TGTGCCAGCAGTTGGCGGGGGTCGGAGCCGGGCGAGTACTTC. It encodes CASSWRGSEPGEYF. The chain uses TRBV27 and TRBJ2-7; 7 nucleotides agree with TRBD2. CDR1 is MNHEY, CDR2 SMNVEV, per germline (reference sequence). The CDR3 is 14 residues long. V lost 4 bases, J lost 11 bases, and 14 bases stayed unmatched.

CDR3 loop: CASSLDRRSYNEQFF. The CDR3 DNA follows: TGCGCCAGCAGCTTGGACAGACGCTCCTACAATGAGCAGTTCTTC. The chain employs TRBV10-1 and TRBJ2-1, with TRBD1 as a possible D gene (6 bases). The V gene's germline CDR1 is WNHNN and CDR2 SYGVQD (reference sequence). Trimming removed 6 bases from V and 0 bases from J, with 12 bases in between. The CDR3 spans 15 residues.

The chain uses TRBV6-1 and TRBJ2-7, with D possibly TRBD1 on 6 matching bases. Germline CDR1 is MNHNS and CDR2 is SASEGT. The CDR3 has 14 amino acids. Between the trimmed V and J ends, which lost 1 base and 6 bases, there was a span of 13 bases. CDR3 nucleotides: TGTGCCAGCAGTGAAGGACAGGAATGGGCCGAGCAGTACTTC. This sequence encodes CASSEGQEWAEQYF.

V is TRBV15 and J is TRBJ2-7; 8 bases line up with TRBD1. There are 14 residues in the CDR3. Germline trimming cut 5 bases from V and 3 bases from J; bases unmatched to any gene: 6. The germline V gene has CDR1 LNHNV and CDR2 YYDKDF (reference sequence). CDR3 amino acids: CATSAGTGHYEQYF. CDR3 in DNA: TGTGCCACCAGCGCCGGGACAGGCCACTACGAGCAGTACTTC. Full variable domain (remainder filled in from reference TRBV15 and TRBJ2-7): DAMVIQNPRYQVTQFGKPVTLSCSQTLNHNVMYWYQQKSSQAPKLLFHYYDKDFNNEADTPDNFQSRRPNTSFCFLDIRSPGLGDTAMYLCATSAGTGHYEQYFGPGTRLTVT.

The V call is TRBV15, the J call TRBJ2-1; 9 bases line up with TRBD1. V shed 5 bases, J shed 8 bases, and the junction held 7 bases outside the gene matches. The CDR3 spans 14 residues. Per germline, CDR1 LNHNV and CDR2 YYDKDF (reference sequence). In nucleotides, the CDR3 is TGTGCCACCAGCTCCGGGACAGGGTTTTATGAGCAGTTCTTC. This sequence encodes CATSSGTGFYEQFF.

The chain is built from TRBV7-9 and TRBJ2-1, with D uncertain. Germline lookup yields CDR1 SEHNR and CDR2 FQNEAQ (reference sequence). Deletions cut 4 bases from V and 7 bases from J, with 5 bases between. The CDR3 consists of 11 residues. The CDR3 here is CASSSSNEQFF. CDR3 DNA sequence: TGTGCCAGCAGCTCCTCTAATGAGCAGTTCTTC.

V usage is TRBV6-5 and J usage is TRBJ2-7; D unresolved. The germline V and J ends were trimmed by 6 bases and 6 bases, with 21 bases remaining between them. The CDR3 covers 15 residues. Germline-derived CDR1 and CDR2 are MNHEY and SVGAGI. The CDR3 loop reads CASSEAIWSRGEQYF. In nucleotides, the CDR3 is TGTGCCAGCAGCGAGGCTATTTGGTCTCGAGGCGAGCAGTACTTC.

This chain connects TRBV28 to TRBJ2-7; 7 nucleotides match TRBD1. Trimming at V came to 8 bases and at J to 2 bases, leaving 9 bases not matched to a gene. The germline V gene encodes CDR1 MDHEN and CDR2 SYDVKM. The CDR3 runs to 14 residues. The CDR3 sequence: CASAIDRATYEQYF. As DNA, the CDR3 is TGTGCCAGCGCCATCGACAGGGCCACCTACGAGCAGTACTTC.

This clone has just a few counts. This sequence joins TRBV19 and TRBJ1-2; 9 bases agree with TRBD1. The V gene end was trimmed by 7 bases and the J gene end by 4 bases; junction bases not matched to a gene: 13. Germline V gene sequence: CDR1 LNHDA, CDR2 SQIVND (reference sequence). This CDR3 spans 16 amino acids. The CDR3 DNA is TGTGCCAGTACTCCAGACAGGGGGGCGACCTCCTATGGCTACACCTTC. Protein: CASTPDRGATSYGYTF.

The chain employs TRBV4-1 and TRBJ1-4; 10 nucleotides line up with TRBD1. The CDR3 loop spans 15 amino acids. V trimming: 0 bases; J trimming: 7 bases; junction bases outside the gene matches: 2. CDR1 and CDR2 from the germline V gene are MGHRA and YSYEKL. CDR3 coding DNA: TGCGCCAGCAGCCAAGACGGGACAGGGGTTGAAAAACTGTTTTTT. Translated, it gives CASSQDGTGVEKLFF.

The chain links TRBV29-1 to TRBJ1-1, with 9 bases identical to TRBD1. The CDR3 loop spans 13 amino acids. Germline loops: CDR1 SQVTM, CDR2 ANQGSEA. J gave up 5 bases and V 8 bases, and 9 bases lay outside the gene matches. The CDR3 spells CSYRAGTGTEAFF. The CDR3 nucleotides are TGCAGCTACAGAGCCGGGACAGGGACTGAAGCTTTCTTT.

This clone was seen only a few times. V and J are TRBV4-1 and TRBJ1-4, with 8 nucleotides matching TRBD1. Germline assignment: CDR1 MGHRA and CDR2 YSYEKL. This CDR3 region has 18 residues. Unmatched junction bases numbered 9, after V lost 0 bases and J lost 3 bases. CDR3 residues: CASSQERKGQAPNEKLFF. CDR3 DNA sequence: TGCGCCAGCAGCCAAGAACGGAAGGGACAGGCGCCTAATGAAAAACTGTTTTTT.

The genes are TRBV21-1 and TRBJ2-3; TRBD1, as called in the table, went unchecked against the DNA. TRBV21-1 is tagged as a pseudogene. There are 17 residues in the CDR3. The CDR3 loop reads CASSACRHRGEADTQYF. The CDR3 region has the DNA TGTGCCAGCAGCGCCTGTAGGCACAGGGGCGAGGCAGATACGCAGTATTTT.

The sample holds one count of this clone. The rearrangement links TRBV19 to TRBJ2-1, with D possibly matching TRBD2 (5 bases). The V end was cut by 5 bases, the J end by 4 bases, with 12 bases between. Germline values: CDR1 LNHDA, CDR2 SQIVND (reference sequence). The CDR3 consists of 14 residues. CDR3: CASSLSGGYNEQFF. CDR3 nucleotide sequence: TGTGCCAGTAGTCTAAGTGGAGGATACAATGAGCAGTTCTTC.

V usage is TRBV28 and J usage is TRBJ2-2; 9 positions agree with TRBD1. With V trimmed by 5 bases and J by 8 bases, 15 bases remained unmatched. The CDR3 covers 17 residues. The germline CDR1 and CDR2 sequences are MDHEN and SYDVKM. The CDR3 sequence is CASSATGTGFGRGELFF. The CDR3 region has the DNA TGTGCCAGCAGTGCCACCGGGACAGGGTTCGGTCGGGGGGAGCTGTTTTTT.

The chain links TRBV28 to TRBJ2-5, with TRBD1 as a possible D gene (6 bases). The V end lost 9 bases, the J end lost 4 bases, and 21 bases lay between the germline ends. The CDR3 has 15 amino acids. CDR1 is MDHEN and CDR2 is SYDVKM in the germline V gene. The CDR3 loop is CASIGQPSIPETQYF. The CDR3 nucleotides are TGTGCCAGTATCGGACAGCCGAGTATCCCAGAGACCCAGTACTTC.

The V gene is TRBV16, the J gene TRBJ1-2; 10 nucleotides line up with TRBD1. After removal of 2 bases from V and 7 bases from J, the junction contained 7 bases not matched to a gene. The CDR3 is 15 residues long. Looked up from germline, CDR1 is KGHSY and CDR2 is FQNENV. CDR3 loop: CASSQDRQGAFGYTF. CDR3 nucleotide sequence: TGTGCCAGCAGCCAAGATAGACAGGGGGCCTTTGGCTACACCTTC.

This clone has only one observation. This chain uses TRBV18 with TRBJ2-7, with TRBD2 matching over 7 bases. J was trimmed by 3 bases and V by 0 bases; bases with no gene match: 5. The V gene's germline CDR1 is KGHSH and CDR2 LQKENI. The CDR3 is 15 residues long. In DNA, the CDR3 is TGTGCCAGCTCACCACCTAGCGGGCGTAACTACGAGCAGTACTTC. Its translation is CASSPPSGRNYEQYF.

This chain links TRBV27 with TRBJ2-7, with TRBD2 identical over 12 bases. Germline values: CDR1 MNHEY, CDR2 SMNVEV (reference sequence). The CDR3 spans 19 residues. Trimming cost V 2 bases and J 0 bases; bases outside gene matches: 11. DNA of the CDR3: TGTGCCAGCAGTTTAAGGACCGGGACTAGCGGGCCTTTCTCCTACGAGCAGTACTTC. It translates to CASSLRTGTSGPFSYEQYF.

The chain uses TRBV29-1 and TRBJ2-7, with 7 bases fitting TRBD1. V was pared by 6 bases and J by 5 bases, with 7 bases of the junction left unmatched. The length of the CDR3 is 12 residues. Germline values: CDR1 SQVTM, CDR2 ANQGSEA. The CDR3 coding sequence is TGCAGCGTCTACCTGACAGGGAACGAGCAGTACTTC. Translating it yields CSVYLTGNEQYF.

Comment on this clone: Distinct nucleotide sequences in the sample also encode this CDR3. The rearrangement uses TRBV6-5 and TRBJ1-2; no firm D call. The V gene's germline CDR1 is MNHEY and CDR2 SVGAGI. The ends were cut back, 0 bases at V and 4 bases at J, with 12 bases in the middle. The CDR3 extends over 15 amino acids. CDR3 nucleotides: TGTGCCAGCAGTTACTCGTCTCAGTCACCCTATGGCTACACCTTC. Translated: CASSYSSQSPYGYTF.